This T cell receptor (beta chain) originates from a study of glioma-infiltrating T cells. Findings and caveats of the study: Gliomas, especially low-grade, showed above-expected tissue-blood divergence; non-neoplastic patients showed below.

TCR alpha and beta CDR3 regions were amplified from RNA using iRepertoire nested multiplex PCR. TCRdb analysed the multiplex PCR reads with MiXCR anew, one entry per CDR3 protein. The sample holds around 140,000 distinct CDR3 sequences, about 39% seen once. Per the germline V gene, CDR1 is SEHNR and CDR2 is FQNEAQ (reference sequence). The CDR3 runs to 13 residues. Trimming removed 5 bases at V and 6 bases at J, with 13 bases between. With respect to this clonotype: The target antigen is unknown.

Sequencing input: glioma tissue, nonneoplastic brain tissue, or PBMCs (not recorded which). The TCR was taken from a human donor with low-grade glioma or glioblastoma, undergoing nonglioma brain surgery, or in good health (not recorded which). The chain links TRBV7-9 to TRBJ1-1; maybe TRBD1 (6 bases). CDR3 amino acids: CASSGQLAAEAFF. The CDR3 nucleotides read TGTGCCAGCAGCGGACAGCTCGCCGCTGAAGCTTTCTTT.